The 25 T cell receptor beta chains given below trace back to one sample, sequenced in a study of PD-L1 blockade in urothelial cancer. Assay used: immunoSEQ multiplex PCR; TCRdb lists only in-frame clones, some missing. The sample includes 30,000 to 45,000 clones, approximately 80% of them seen just once. Time point here: peripheral blood 6 weeks after treatment start. The source material was PBMCs, sampled around atezolizumab (anti-PD-L1) treatment. These receptors came from a middle-aged man with urothelial cancer.

The rearrangement links TRBV28 to TRBJ2-5; TRBD1 matches 9 bases. CDR1 MDHEN and CDR2 SYDVKM come from the germline V gene. J lost 3 bases, V lost 5 bases, and 7 bases had no gene match. The CDR3 has 15 amino acids. This CDR3 reads CASSPSGQGEETQYF. CDR3 coding DNA: TGTGCCAGCAGTCCTTCGGGACAGGGAGAAGAGACCCAGTACTTC.

This chain joins TRBV4-1 and TRBJ2-4; 14 positions match TRBD2. V shed 4 bases and J 3 bases; nucleotides not matched to a gene: 8. The germline V gene has CDR1 MGHRA and CDR2 YSYEKL. This CDR3 region has 18 residues. The CDR3 region is CASSRGTSGRRGKNIQYF. CDR3 in DNA: TGCGCCAGCAGCCGAGGGACTAGCGGGAGAAGGGGCAAAAACATTCAGTACTTC.

The J gene is TRBJ2-2, the V gene TRBV5-5, with D unresolved. The CDR3 spans 12 residues. Germline V gene sequence: CDR1 SGHKS, CDR2 YYEKEE (reference sequence). Trimming pared 4 bases from V and 5 bases from J, leaving 6 bases between. The CDR3 region is CASSIGTGELFF. The CDR3 DNA is TGTGCCAGCAGCATCGGTACCGGGGAGCTGTTTTTT. Together with reference TRBV5-5 and TRBJ2-2, the CDR3 gives the full variable domain: DAGVTQSPTHLIKTRGQQVTLRCSPISGHKSVSWYQQVLGQGPQFIFQYYEKEERGRGNFPDRFSARQFPNYSSELNVNALLLGDSALYLCASSIGTGELFFGEGSRLTVL.

Of note for this clone: One junction end does not reproduce the germline sequence, and a read error may be involved. In the same sample, other DNA sequences code for this CDR3. The chain joins TRBV4-1 to TRBJ2-7, with a weak D call TRBD1 (6 bases). The CDR3 sequence is 15 residues long. Germline lookup yields CDR1 MGHRA and CDR2 YSYEKL. CDR3 loop: CASSHRQVASYEQYF. In DNA form, the CDR3 reads TGCGCCAGCAGTCACCGACAGGTGGCGTCCTATGAGCAGTACTTC.

V is TRBV7-9 and J is TRBJ2-7; 7 bases align to TRBD1. Germline V gene lookup returns CDR1 SEHNR and CDR2 FQNEAQ (reference sequence). V lost 3 bases to trimming and J lost 2 bases; unmatched junction nucleotides: 4. CDR3 length: 14 residues. The CDR3 loop reads CASSLDRPPYEQYF. The CDR3 DNA reads as TGTGCCAGCAGCTTGGACAGGCCCCCCTACGAGCAGTACTTC. Based on the CDR3 plus reference TRBV7-9 and TRBJ2-7, the full variable domain is DTGVSQNPRHKITKRGQNVTFRCDPISEHNRLYWYRQTLGQGPEFLTYFQNEAQLEKSRLLSDRFSAERPKGSFSTLEIQRTEQGDSAMYLCASSLDRPPYEQYFGPGTRLTVT.

The chain combines TRBV7-2 with TRBJ2-5, with 7 bases matching TRBD1. Germline V CDR1 and CDR2: SGHTA, FQGNSA. Trimming took 7 bases from V and 5 from J; bases not matched to a gene: 7. This CDR3 comprises 13 residues. The CDR3 bases are TGTGCCAGCACCTTTGGCAGGGGGGAGACCCAGTACTTC. This sequence encodes CASTFGRGETQYF.

This chain connects TRBV19 to TRBJ2-1; 9 bases are shared with TRBD2. Germline lookup yields CDR1 LNHDA and CDR2 SQIVND (reference sequence). V was clipped by 1 base and J by 3 bases; unmatched bases: 13. CDR3 length equals 19 residues. The CDR3 coding sequence is TGTGCCAGTAGTATAGGCGGTAGCGGGAGCAGGACTCGCTACAATGAGCAGTTCTTC. Amino acid sequence: CASSIGGSGSRTRYNEQFF.

The rearrangement joins TRBV10-2 to TRBJ2-3; D is unclear. Germline assignment: CDR1 WSHSY and CDR2 SAAADI. The CDR3 covers 11 residues. V was clipped by 9 bases and J by 4 bases, with 8 bases between them. The DNA of the CDR3 is TGCGCCAGTAGAGGCCCAGATACGCAGTATTTT. Translation: CASRGPDTQYF.

This sequence joins TRBV30 and TRBJ2-2; D may be TRBD1 (6 bases). CDR1 and CDR2 (germline): GTSNPN, SVGIG (reference sequence). This CDR3 spans 16 amino acids. V was shortened by 5 bases and J by 0 bases, with 16 bases between the two germline ends. The CDR3 DNA reads TGTGCCTGGCGCCAAAGGGGACAAGCGAACACCGGGGAGCTGTTTTTT. Protein sequence: CAWRQRGQANTGELFF.

The gene calls are TRBV4-1 and TRBJ2-5, with 7 bases identical to TRBD2. The CDR3 runs to 13 residues. The germline V gene has CDR1 MGHRA and CDR2 YSYEKL. V gave up 4 bases and J gave up 4 bases; unmatched junction bases: 3. The CDR3 region is CASSRGGTETQYF. CDR3 in DNA: TGCGCCAGCAGCCGCGGGGGTACAGAGACCCAGTACTTC.

This chain uses TRBV7-8 with TRBJ2-1, with D perhaps TRBD2 (6 bases). Per the germline V gene, CDR1 is SGHVS and CDR2 is FQNEAQ. Trimming shortened V by 5 bases and J by 0 bases, and 11 bases separated the two germline ends. The CDR3 is 15 amino acids. The CDR3 reads CASSLGSSSYNEQFF. As DNA, the CDR3 is TGTGCCAGCAGCCTCGGGAGCAGCTCCTACAATGAGCAGTTCTTC.

The rearrangement joins TRBV6-5 to TRBJ1-4; 8 nucleotides align to TRBD1. This CDR3 is 14 amino acids long. Germline assignment: CDR1 MNHEY and CDR2 SVGAGI. The V gene end was trimmed by 6 bases and the J gene end by 7 bases; junction bases not matched to a gene: 7. CDR3 DNA: TGTGCCAGCAGCCGGATGGACAGGGTTGAAAAACTGTTTTTT. Its translation: CASSRMDRVEKLFF.

This clone has a single count. In nucleotides, the CDR3 is TGCGCCAGCAGCCACCTAGGAGCCCGGGGGAACGAGCAGTACTTC. It translates to CASSHLGARGNEQYF. This chain connects TRBV4-3 to TRBJ2-7, with a tentative D call TRBD2 (6 bases). This CDR3 comprises 15 residues. The germline V gene encodes CDR1 LGHNA and CDR2 YSLEER. The ends were cut back, 3 bases at V and 5 bases at J, with 17 bases in the middle.

This clone was seen only once. The V call is TRBV4-1, the J call TRBJ1-1; D gene uncertain. Germline-derived CDR1 and CDR2 are MGHRA and YSYEKL. V was pared by 1 base and J by 1 base, with 7 bases between. This CDR3 is 14 amino acids long. CDR3 in amino acids: CASSQGHRNTEAFF. CDR3 nucleotides: TGCGCCAGCAGCCAAGGACACCGGAACACTGAAGCTTTCTTT.

The rearrangement links TRBV5-6 to TRBJ2-7; 9 nucleotides align to TRBD1. With 3 bases clipped from V and 3 bases from J, the junction kept 4 bases outside the gene matches. Germline V lookup: CDR1 SGHDT, CDR2 YYEEEE. The CDR3 extends over 14 amino acids. CDR3 loop: CASSSPDRGYEQYF. The DNA of the CDR3 is TGTGCCAGCAGCTCACCGGACAGGGGCTACGAGCAGTACTTC.

This rearrangement joins TRBV2 to TRBJ2-6; 7 nucleotides agree with TRBD1. Germline V gives CDR1 SNHLY, CDR2 FYNNEI. V lost 7 bases and J lost 4; bases outside the gene matches: 16. The CDR3 has 18 amino acids. The CDR3 sequence is CASNPISRQGVGANVLTF. CDR3 in DNA: TGTGCCAGCAACCCCATCAGTAGACAGGGTGTCGGGGCCAACGTCCTGACTTTC.

V usage is TRBV6-5 and J usage is TRBJ1-5; unclear D gene. The CDR3 contains 14 residues. In germline, CDR1 is MNHEY, CDR2 SVGAGI. The V gene lost 4 bases and the J gene lost 0 bases, with 7 bases spanning the gap. CDR3 amino acids: CASSLQFSNQPQHF. CDR3 nucleotide sequence: TGTGCCAGCAGTTTACAGTTTAGCAATCAGCCCCAGCATTTT.

V and J are TRBV6-5 and TRBJ1-1, with a tentative D call TRBD1 (6 bases). Germline values: CDR1 MNHEY, CDR2 SVGAGI. The V end lost 10 bases, the J end lost 2 bases, and 17 bases lay between the germline ends. This CDR3 spans 14 amino acids. The CDR3 is CATETGQINTEAFF. The CDR3 DNA follows: TGTGCCACCGAAACGGGACAAATAAACACTGAAGCTTTCTTT.

CDR3 residues: CASSELNTIYF. CDR3 in DNA: TGTGCCAGCAGTGAACTAAACACCATATATTTT. V and J are TRBV25-1 and TRBJ1-3; the D is unclear. This CDR3 spans 11 amino acids. The V end lost 2 bases, the J end lost 6 bases, and 2 bases lay between the germline ends. Germline-derived CDR1 and CDR2 are MGHDK and SYGVNS.

The V gene is TRBV11-2, the J gene TRBJ2-3; 11 bases map to TRBD2. The CDR3 covers 17 residues. V lost 0 bases, J lost 7 bases, and 9 bases stayed unmatched. From germline, CDR1 is SGHAT and CDR2 FQNNGV. CDR3 nucleotide sequence: TGTGCCAGCAGCTTAGACCAACTAGCGGGAGTTATAAATACGCAGTATTTT. Translated, it gives CASSLDQLAGVINTQYF.

V and J are TRBV5-1 and TRBJ2-7; 11 nucleotides match TRBD1. The CDR3 loop spans 14 amino acids. Germline V lookup: CDR1 SGHRS, CDR2 YFSETQ. The V gene end was trimmed by 4 bases and the J gene end by 4 bases; junction bases not matched to a gene: 4. CDR3 protein: CASSLGTGGYEQYF. The CDR3 coding sequence is TGCGCCAGCAGCCTGGGGACAGGGGGTTACGAGCAGTACTTC.

A word on this clone: One end of the junction varies from germline; a read error may be responsible. This CDR3 reads CASSLALEGTQYF. CDR3 sequence (DNA): TGTGCTAGCAGCTTAGCTCTAGAAGGGACCCAGTACTTC. The rearrangement links TRBV7-7 to TRBJ2-5; D uncertain. The germline gives CDR1 SSHAT, CDR2 FNYEAQ (reference sequence). The CDR3 has 13 residues. The whole variable domain, remainder taken from reference TRBV7-7 and TRBJ2-5, is GAGVSQSPRYKVTKRGQDVTLRCDPISSHATLYWYQQALGQGPEFLTYFNYEAQPDKSGLPSDRFSAERPEGSISTLTIQRTEQRDSAMYRCASSLALEGTQYFGPGTRLLVL.

The CDR3 spells CASSLIGTSGSTDTQYF. Written as DNA, the CDR3 is TGTGCCAGCAGCTTAATTGGGACTAGCGGGAGCACAGATACGCAGTATTTT. This chain uses TRBV7-3 with TRBJ2-3; 12 bases are shared with TRBD2. The CDR3 has 17 residues. Germline CDR1 and CDR2: SGHTA and FQGTGA. The V gene end was trimmed by 1 base and the J gene end by 0 bases; junction bases not matched to a gene: 2.

The CDR3 sequence: CASSLAPRETQYF. The CDR3 DNA sequence: TGTGCCAGCAGCTTAGCACCTCGGGAGACCCAGTACTTC. The chain couples TRBV7-2 to TRBJ2-5; D remains unclear. Germline V gene sequence: CDR1 SGHTA, CDR2 FQGNSA. V lost 0 bases to trimming and J lost 5 bases, with 7 bases between them. The CDR3 spans 13 residues.

V usage is TRBV4-1 and J usage is TRBJ2-2; 9 bases map to TRBD1. The CDR3 is made up of 16 amino acids. Germline CDR1 is MGHRA and CDR2 is YSYEKL. The V and J ends lost 4 bases and 6 bases, in that order; junction bases with no gene match: 9. The CDR3 coding sequence is TGCGCCAGCAGCCGCGTGGGACAGGGAGTCCCCGGGGAGCTGTTTTTT. Amino acids: CASSRVGQGVPGELFF.